This TCR beta chain was identified in a study of blood T cells in healthy people across ages. At the level of the study: Template switching captured about one barcoded beta molecule per two T cells.

The second PCR ran roughly 6 to 11 cycles with a sample-barcoded 5' primer and J-beta primers. Each cDNA molecule was tagged by a template-switch adaptor with 12 random nucleotides. One entry per CDR3 protein, called by TCRdb with MiXCR from the 5' RACE reads. Among 1.5 million to 2 million distinct CDR3 sequences listed, 28% were seen once. Germline CDR1 is MNHEY and CDR2 is SVGEGT. This CDR3 spans 16 amino acids. Per sample, no less than 5 micrograms of total RNA were extracted. As concerns this clonotype: A junction end diverges from the germline sequence, so it may reflect a read error.

This clonotype was obtained from a woman aged 25-40 years in good health. The V and J genes are TRBV6-2 or TRBV6-3 and TRBJ2-1; D ambiguous. Sequencing used blood. The CDR3 region has the DNA TGTGCCGGCAGTTACTCGGCACCTCAACCATACAATGAGCAGTTCTTC. This gives the protein CAGSYSAPQPYNEQFF.